A single TCR beta chain is shown here with its context. Its target is unknown. Trimming took 6 bases from V and 4 from J, leaving 19 bases between them. CDR3 length equals 15 residues. Germline CDR1 reads KGHSH; CDR2 reads LQKENI. Sequencing was performed with immunoSEQ multiplex PCR; in TCRdb, only in-frame clones are kept and a portion is missing. The sample lists approximately 100,000 clones; about 92% were seen once. The entry originates in a study of OX40 agonist ivuxolimab in advanced cancers. Turning to the study itself: Males comprised 82.7% of the group, whose mean age was approximately 61 years (range about 23 to 80).

Whole-study findings and limits: The study observed clonal expansion of CD4+ and CD8+ blood T cells by week 6 at 0.1 to 3.0 mg/kg.

The chain is built from TRBV18 and TRBJ2-7; tentatively, D is TRBD1 or TRBD2 (5 bases each). The sequenced sample was CD4+ or CD8+ T cells sorted from blood, obtained in a trial of the OX40 agonist ivuxolimab. The sequence came from an adult with an advanced solid tumor such as melanoma, head and neck, liver or kidney cancer. For the CDR3, the DNA is TGTGCCAGCTCCCCTAGAGGTCCGGGGCATTACGAGCAGTACTTC. This sequence encodes CASSPRGPGHYEQYF. Using reference TRBV18 and TRBJ2-7 for the parts outside the CDR3, the full variable domain is NAGVMQNPRHLVRRRGQEARLRCSPMKGHSHVYWYRQLPEEGLKFMVYLQKENIIDESGMPKERFSAEFPKEGPSILRIQQVVRGDSAAYFCASSPRGPGHYEQYFGPGTRLTVT.